This entry lists 2 T cell receptor beta chains sequenced from one sample in a study of blood T cell repertoires in COVID-19. Sequencing was performed with immunoSEQ multiplex PCR; in TCRdb, only in-frame clones are kept and a portion is missing. In the table there are approximately 100,000 clones, roughly 85% of which are singletons. Material: peripheral blood. All receptors derive from an elderly man with acute or convalescent COVID-19.

The chain is built from TRBV28 and TRBJ1-4, with 7 bases that match TRBD1. The length of the CDR3 is 14 residues. V lost 3 bases and J lost 8; bases outside the gene matches: 6. CDR1 MDHEN and CDR2 SYDVKM come from the germline V gene. The CDR3 bases are TGTGCCAGCAGTTTGAAGGGGGCGACCGAAAAACTGTTTTTT. It yields the protein CASSLKGATEKLFF.

The chain carries TRBV4-1 and TRBJ2-7, with 8 bases aligning to TRBD2. The CDR3 length is 18 residues. Germline V lookup: CDR1 MGHRA, CDR2 YSYEKL. Trimming cost V 2 bases and J 0 bases; bases outside gene matches: 12. The CDR3: CASSQPPGSSGLSYEQYF. CDR3 nucleotides: TGCGCCAGCAGCCAACCCCCGGGGTCTAGCGGGCTCTCCTACGAGCAGTACTTC.